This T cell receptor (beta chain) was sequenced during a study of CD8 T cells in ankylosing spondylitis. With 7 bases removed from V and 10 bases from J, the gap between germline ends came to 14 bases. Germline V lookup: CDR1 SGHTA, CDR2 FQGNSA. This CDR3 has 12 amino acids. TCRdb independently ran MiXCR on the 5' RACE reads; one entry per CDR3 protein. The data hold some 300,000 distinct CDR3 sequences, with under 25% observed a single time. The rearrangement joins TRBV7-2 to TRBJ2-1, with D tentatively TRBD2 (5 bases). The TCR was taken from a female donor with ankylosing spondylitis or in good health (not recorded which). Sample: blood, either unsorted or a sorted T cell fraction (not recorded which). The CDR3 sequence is CASTWRRAEQFF. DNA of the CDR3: TGTGCCAGCACTTGGAGGCGGGCCGAGCAGTTCTTC.